These 27 T cell receptor beta chains were all obtained from the same sample, sequenced in a study of T cell responses to AZD1222 COVID-19 vaccine. Produced via immunoSEQ multiplex PCR; TCRdb's table is partial and in-frame only. The data show roughly 130,000 clones, about 91% seen once. Source: peripheral blood, taken on day 0 of AZD1222 vaccination. The receptors were sampled from an adult in good health.

The CDR3: CASSRSYGENTEAFF. CDR3 nucleotides: TGTGCCAGCAGTAGAAGTTATGGGGAGAACACTGAAGCTTTCTTT. V is TRBV6-5 and J is TRBJ1-1, with D unresolved. The V end was cut by 5 bases, the J end by 1 base, with 14 bases between. Germline V gene sequence: CDR1 MNHEY, CDR2 SVGAGI. The CDR3 extends over 15 amino acids.

The chain employs TRBV7-3 and TRBJ1-2; D perhaps matches TRBD1 (5 bases). Germline V CDR1 and CDR2: SGHTA, FQGTGA. V gave up 5 bases and J gave up 7 bases, with 11 bases separating them. The CDR3 is 12 amino acids. CDR3 sequence: CASSAWDGGYTF. The CDR3 DNA reads as TGTGCCAGCAGCGCCTGGGACGGTGGCTACACCTTC.

This chain uses TRBV6-5 with TRBJ2-7, with TRBD2 as a possible D gene (6 bases). V gave up 6 bases and J gave up 7 bases, with 13 bases separating them. CDR1 is MNHEY and CDR2 is SVGAGI in the germline V gene. The CDR3 runs 12 residues. As DNA, the CDR3 is TGTGCCAGCAGGGGGGGTCGGCTAGAGCAGTACTTC. It encodes CASRGGRLEQYF.

The CDR3 region is CASSLQDTQYF. The CDR3 bases are TGCGCCAGCAGCTTGCAAGATACGCAGTATTTT. The rearrangement uses TRBV5-1 and TRBJ2-3, with D uncertain. From germline, CDR1 is SGHRS and CDR2 YFSETQ. The V end lost 1 base, the J end lost 5 bases, and 2 bases lay between the germline ends. The CDR3 sequence is 11 residues long.

The CDR3 DNA reads as TGTGCCAGTAGTATGTTGAGCGGGAGGGTTCCTGAGCAGTTCTTC. Its protein product is CASSMLSGRVPEQFF. This rearrangement joins TRBV19 to TRBJ2-1; 10 nucleotides align to TRBD2. Looked up from germline, CDR1 is LNHDA and CDR2 is SQIVND (reference sequence). There are 15 residues in the CDR3. The J segment lost 9 bases and the V segment lost 3 bases, leaving 8 bases of the junction unmatched.

The V and J genes are TRBV6-1 and TRBJ1-3, with D unresolved. This CDR3 comprises 14 residues. V lost 1 base and J lost 9, with 13 bases in between. The germline CDR1 and CDR2 sequences are MNHNS and SASEGT. The CDR3 DNA reads TGTGCCAGCAGTGAAGTCAACTTTTCGGGCACCATATATTTT. It codes for CASSEVNFSGTIYF.

This rearrangement joins TRBV11-2 to TRBJ1-2; no reliable D call. This CDR3 comprises 14 residues. Looked up from germline, CDR1 is SGHAT and CDR2 is FQNNGV. V lost 4 bases and J 4 bases, leaving 13 bases between the germline ends. Here the CDR3 reads CASSYSSTFYGYTF. CDR3 bases: TGTGCCAGCAGCTACAGCTCCACCTTCTATGGCTACACCTTC.

The chain employs TRBV6-6 and TRBJ1-4; D gene ambiguous. This CDR3 has 12 amino acids. CDR1 is MNHNY and CDR2 is SVGAGI in the germline V gene (reference sequence). With 9 bases removed from V and 8 bases from J, the gap between germline ends came to 13 bases. The CDR3 DNA reads TGTGCCAGTCGGCTCCCTCTAGAAAAACTGTTTTTT. Encoded protein: CASRLPLEKLFF.

The genes are TRBV23-1 and TRBJ1-1; 7 nucleotides align to TRBD1. TRBV23-1 is treated as an ORF (open reading frame) with a function not yet certain. The CDR3 sequence is 15 residues long. Losses at the gene ends were 1 base for V and 5 bases for J; bases not matched to a gene: 7. The CDR3 bases are TGCGCCAGCAGTCAATTATCCCAGGGGGGGACTGAAGCTTTCTTT. It yields the protein CASSQLSQGGTEAFF.

This chain joins TRBV21-1 and TRBJ1-5. TRBV21-1 is annotated as a pseudogene. The length of the CDR3 is 14 residues. The CDR3 here is CASSSLWTEQPQHF. CDR3 in DNA: TGTGCCAGCAGCAGCCTTTGGACGGAACAGCCCCAGCATTTT.

The chain joins TRBV5-1 to TRBJ1-3; 8 nucleotides agree with TRBD1. This CDR3 comprises 17 residues. Per germline, CDR1 SGHRS and CDR2 YFSETQ. V dropped 1 base and J dropped 0; count of bases not matched to a gene: 6. CDR3 amino acids: CASSLLGTGRSGNTIYF. For the CDR3, the DNA is TGCGCCAGCAGCTTGTTAGGGACAGGCCGCTCTGGAAACACCATATATTTT.

This chain joins TRBV7-3 and TRBJ1-2, with 8 bases that match TRBD1. CDR3 length: 14 amino acids. V gave up 6 bases and J gave up 6 bases; unmatched junction bases: 9. In germline, CDR1 is SGHTA, CDR2 FQGTGA. The CDR3 spells CASRPGQGGDGYTF. CDR3 DNA: TGTGCCAGCAGGCCTGGACAGGGAGGCGATGGCTACACCTTC.

The rearrangement links TRBV9 to TRBJ2-1, with TRBD2 matching over 10 bases. Germline V gives CDR1 SGDLS, CDR2 YYNGEE. J lost 5 bases, V lost 3 bases, and 14 bases had no gene match. The CDR3 is 18 amino acids. This CDR3 reads CASSETSGKGQINNEQFF. The CDR3 nucleotides read TGTGCCAGCAGCGAAACTAGCGGGAAGGGACAGATCAACAATGAGCAGTTCTTC.

The CDR3 sequence: CASSESTSGTYNEQFF. The DNA for the CDR3 is TGCGCCAGCAGTGAGTCGACTAGCGGGACCTACAATGAGCAGTTCTTC. The genes are TRBV10-1 and TRBJ2-1; TRBD2 agrees at 11 bases. Germline-derived CDR1 and CDR2 are WNHNN and SYGVQD (reference sequence). The V gene end was trimmed by 0 bases and the J gene end by 2 bases; junction bases not matched to a gene: 0. The length of the CDR3 is 16 residues.

The rearrangement uses TRBV21-1 and TRBJ2-7; the D call in the table, TRBD2, was not verified against the DNA. TRBV21-1 is a known pseudogene. CDR3 length equals 16 residues. This chain's CDR3 is CDTPASASGSRYEQYV. CDR3 DNA sequence: TGTGACACACCCGCCTCGGCTAGCGGGAGTAGGTACGAGCAGTACGTC.

The V and J genes are TRBV5-1 and TRBJ2-3, with 9 bases matching TRBD1. The CDR3 runs 15 residues. Per germline, CDR1 SGHRS and CDR2 YFSETQ. The trim removed 4 bases at V and 1 base at J, leaving 4 bases unmatched. Here the CDR3 DNA reads TGCGCCAGCAGCCCGGGACAGGGTGGCACAGATACGCAGTATTTT. Protein: CASSPGQGGTDTQYF.

The chain couples TRBV30 to TRBJ1-6, with D unclear. Germline CDR1 GTSNPN, CDR2 SVGIG (reference sequence). The CDR3 extends over 13 amino acids. Trimming shortened V by 4 bases and J by 4 bases, and 8 bases separated the two germline ends. This CDR3 is CAWTNGYNSPLHF. The DNA for the CDR3 is TGTGCCTGGACGAACGGGTATAATTCACCCCTCCACTTT.

This clone was observed a few times. This chain connects TRBV6-6 to TRBJ1-2; D is uncertain. Germline lookup yields CDR1 MNHNY and CDR2 SVGAGI (reference sequence). This CDR3 has 12 amino acids. The V end was cut by 4 bases, the J end by 8 bases, with 11 bases between. The CDR3 region is CASSSGLPGYTF. The CDR3 region has the DNA TGTGCCAGCAGTTCGGGCCTACCCGGCTACACCTTC.

This rearrangement joins TRBV5-1 to TRBJ1-2; 10 bases agree with TRBD1. CDR1 and CDR2 (germline): SGHRS, YFSETQ. V shed 0 bases, J shed 1 base, and the junction held 15 bases outside the gene matches. The length of the CDR3 is 20 residues. In nucleotides, the CDR3 is TGCGCCAGCAGCTTGGTACTCCCTGGGACAGGGGTCTATTATAACTATGGCTACACCTTC. This codes for CASSLVLPGTGVYYNYGYTF.

This rearrangement joins TRBV7-9 to TRBJ1-3; D remains unclear. Germline CDR1 and CDR2: SEHNR and FQNEAQ (reference sequence). This CDR3 region has 15 residues. Trimming stripped 2 bases from V and 9 bases from J, with 17 bases between. CDR3 region: CASSLFARERGTIYF. In DNA, the CDR3 is TGTGCCAGCAGCTTATTCGCCCGGGAACGGGGCACCATATATTTT.

The chain links TRBV25-1 to TRBJ1-1, with 10 bases aligning to TRBD1. Germline loops: CDR1 MGHDK, CDR2 SYGVNS. V dropped 8 bases and J dropped 4; count of bases not matched to a gene: 10. This CDR3 region has 15 residues. The CDR3 DNA reads TGTGCCAGCGGAGGACAGGGGGTTACAGTCACTGAAGCTTTCTTT. This encodes CASGGQGVTVTEAFF.

J is TRBJ1-4 and V is TRBV9; 7 bases line up with TRBD1. The germline V gene encodes CDR1 SGDLS and CDR2 YYNGEE. The CDR3 has 15 amino acids. Trimming took 2 bases from V and 8 from J; bases not matched to a gene: 9. Here the CDR3 DNA reads TGTGCCAGCAGCGTCCGACAGGGTGGGCCGGAAAAACTGTTTTTT. Its protein is CASSVRQGGPEKLFF.

The rearrangement links TRBV7-2 to TRBJ2-1; D is uncertain. The germline gives CDR1 SGHTA, CDR2 FQGNSA. V was shortened by 4 bases and J by 3 bases, with 19 bases between the two germline ends. The CDR3 contains 17 residues. For the CDR3, the DNA is TGTGCCAGCAGCTCCCTTCTGTCTGGGCCCAACTACAATGAGCAGTTCTTC. Protein: CASSSLLSGPNYNEQFF.

This chain connects TRBV5-1 to TRBJ1-3; D is possibly TRBD1 (6 bases). This CDR3 has 15 amino acids. The germline V and J ends were trimmed by 4 bases and 0 bases, with 11 bases remaining between them. Germline CDR1 reads SGHRS; CDR2 reads YFSETQ. The CDR3 DNA is TGCGCCAGCAGCGGGGAGACAGGCTCTGGAAACACCATATATTTT. This encodes CASSGETGSGNTIYF.

This sequence joins TRBV5-1 and TRBJ2-1; D is unresolved. Germline V CDR1 and CDR2: SGHRS, YFSETQ. The CDR3 sequence is 14 residues long. V gave up 3 bases and J gave up 0 bases, with 7 bases separating them. Here the CDR3 DNA reads TGCGCCAGCAGCTCGGATAGCTCCTACAATGAGCAGTTCTTC. This codes for CASSSDSSYNEQFF.

The CDR3 coding sequence is TGTGCCAGCAGCGCGACAGGGGAAGGCACTGAAGCTTTCTTT. Its protein is CASSATGEGTEAFF. The rearrangement links TRBV6-6 to TRBJ1-1, with 8 bases aligning to TRBD1. The V gene end was trimmed by 6 bases and the J gene end by 4 bases; junction bases not matched to a gene: 7. The CDR3 extends over 14 amino acids. Germline loops: CDR1 MNHNY, CDR2 SVGAGI (reference sequence).

The chain is built from TRBV9 and TRBJ2-3; D is ambiguous. V shed 6 bases and J shed 2 bases, with 7 bases lying between them. The CDR3 has 12 residues. Germline assignment: CDR1 SGDLS and CDR2 YYNGEE. The CDR3 here is CASTGITDTQYF. The CDR3 DNA reads as TGTGCCAGCACAGGCATCACAGATACGCAGTATTTT.